The 20 T cell receptor beta chains in this list originate from one sample, sequenced in a study of T cell clonality in common variable immunodeficiency. Clones were read by immunoSEQ multiplex PCR, and TCRdb kept only the in-frame ones, dropping some. Recorded here are about 35,000 clones, none singletons. Sequenced: peripheral blood mononuclear cells. These receptors came from a person aged 18 to 70 in good health.

This clone was recorded at least ten times. Coverage ceases 3 residues before the CDR3 finishes, and the germline J gene fills in the end. The V gene is TRBV5-1, the J gene TRBJ2-3; 7 bases fit TRBD2. Germline CDR1 and CDR2: SGHRS and YFSETQ. V lost 4 bases and J lost 6; bases outside the gene matches: 8. The CDR3 length is 14 residues. The CDR3 sequence is CASSVGLHLDTQYF. CDR3 DNA, as far as it was read: TGCGCCAGCAGCGTGGGACTACACCTTGATACG.

This clone appeared many times. The sequenced fragment ends 3 residues before the CDR3 boundary, so the rest is inferred from the germline J gene. This chain connects TRBV14 to TRBJ2-1; 7 bases line up with TRBD1. The junction had 2 bases not matched to a gene; V was cut back by 0 bases and J by 3 bases. In germline, CDR1 is SGHDN, CDR2 FVKESK. CDR3 length: 15 residues. CDR3 bases read: TGTGCCAGCAGCCAAGACAGACAGGGCTACAATGAG. Residues: CASSQDRQGYNE. In full, the CDR3 reads CASSQDRQGYNEQFF.

This clone has a count of ten or more. Read sequence stops 3 residues before the CDR3 end, and the germline J gene provides the missing end. The chain recombines TRBV15 with TRBJ2-1, with TRBD1 identical over 8 bases. J gave up 9 bases and V 5 bases, and 6 bases lay outside the gene matches. CDR1 is LNHNV, CDR2 YYDKDF, per germline (reference sequence). The CDR3 extends over 13 amino acids. The part of the CDR3 DNA that was read is TGTGCCACCAGCTCAGGGGGCATCTGTGAG. It specifies CATSSGGICE. The CDR3 as a whole reads CATSSGGICEQFF. The full variable domain, its missing parts supplied by reference TRBV15 and TRBJ2-1, is DAMVIQNPRYQVTQFGKPVTLSCSQTLNHNVMYWYQQKSSQAPKLLFHYYDKDFNNEADTPDNFQSRRPNTSFCFLDIRSPGLGDTAMYLCATSSGGICEQFFGPGTRLTVL.

In this sample, this clone turned up many times. The observed sequence ends 3 residues before the CDR3 terminus, with the missing tail filled in from the germline J gene. V usage is TRBV28 and J usage is TRBJ1-5; D unclear. The CDR3 runs to 12 residues. Germline V gene lookup returns CDR1 MDHEN and CDR2 SYDVKM. The V and J ends lost 5 bases and 7 bases respectively, with 9 bases between them. The CDR3 loop reads CASSPLKQPQHF. The sequenced CDR3 bases are TGTGCCAGCAGTCCACTAAAACAGCCC.

The sample holds many counts of this clone. The read stops 3 residues short of the end of the CDR3; the missing end is completed from the germline J gene. The V gene is TRBV5-1, the J gene TRBJ2-7; possibly TRBD1 for D (6 bases). CDR3 length equals 14 residues. Germline V gene sequence: CDR1 SGHRS, CDR2 YFSETQ. Trimming shortened V by 4 bases and J by 1 base, and 12 bases separated the two germline ends. CDR3: CASSREGQSYEQYF. The sequenced CDR3 bases are TGCGCCAGCAGCCGAGAGGGACAATCCTACGAG.

About this clone itself: The read ends 3 residues shy of where the CDR3 ends; the end is completed using the germline J gene. The chain joins TRBV20-1 to TRBJ1-5; D is possibly TRBD1 (6 bases). The V gene lost 6 bases and the J gene lost 6 bases, with 24 bases spanning the gap. Germline assignment: CDR1 DFQATT and CDR2 SNEGSKA (reference sequence). The CDR3 has 16 residues. CDR3 DNA, as far as it was read: TGCAGTGCCCCGATCGGACAGCTAACATATAGTCAGCCC. Amino acids: CSAPIGQLTYSQP. The entire CDR3 protein is CSAPIGQLTYSQPQHF.

Notes on this clone: The CDR3 end falls 3 residues outside the read, so it is completed with the germline J gene. J is TRBJ1-2 and V is TRBV30, with 7 bases matching TRBD1. The CDR3 is 13 residues long. Germline CDR1 and CDR2: GTSNPN and SVGIG (reference sequence). CDR3 DNA, as far as it was read: TGTGCCTGGAGGCGGGAGGGGGCAGATACC. Amino acid sequence: CAWRREGADT. The complete CDR3 reads CAWRREGADTYTF.

Remarks on this clone: From the germline J gene comes the end of the CDR3, since the read stops 3 residues before it. The chain carries TRBV19 and TRBJ1-3, with 7 bases that match TRBD1. The germline V gene has CDR1 LNHDA and CDR2 SQIVND (reference sequence). This CDR3 region has 15 residues. The trim removed 6 bases at V and 0 bases at J, leaving 5 bases unmatched. Incomplete CDR3 DNA: TGTGCCAGTAGCTTAGGGACAGCCTCTGGAAACACC. It encodes CASSLGTASGNT. In full, the CDR3 is CASSLGTASGNTIYF.

The table lists this clone with many counts. Read coverage stops 3 residues before the CDR3 terminus; the germline J gene supplies the remainder. The chain has TRBV30 and TRBJ2-7; 14 bases fit TRBD2. J lost 2 bases, V lost 5 bases, and 8 bases had no gene match. Germline values: CDR1 GTSNPN, CDR2 SVGIG (reference sequence). The CDR3 consists of 16 residues. Here the CDR3 reads CAWGGTSGGLTYEQYF. The covered CDR3 bases are TGTGCCTGGGGAGGGACTAGCGGGGGCCTTACCTACGAG. Together with reference TRBV30 and TRBJ2-7, the CDR3 gives the full variable domain: SQTIHQWPATLVQPVGSPLSLECTVEGTSNPNLYWYRQAAGRGLQLLFYSVGIGQISSEVPQNLSASRPQDRQFILSSKKLLLSDSGFYLCAWGGTSGGLTYEQYFGPGTRLTVT.

This clone is categorized as medium-sized. CDR3 DNA (partial): TGCAGTGCCCTCCCTATTAGCACAGATACG. It encodes CSALPISTDT. The full CDR3 protein is CSALPISTDTQYF. This chain uses TRBV20-1 with TRBJ2-3; D is unclear. The read falls 3 residues short of the CDR3 end, and the missing part is taken from the germline J gene. The CDR3 extends over 13 amino acids. CDR1 is DFQATT and CDR2 is SNEGSKA in the germline V gene (reference sequence). Trimming cost V 6 bases and J 0 bases, with 10 bases left between them.

The table lists this clone with a few counts. The junction does not match germline at one end; this may be a read error. The CDR3 goes on 3 residues after the read ends, and that part is filled in from the germline J gene. Other DNA sequences in this specimen translate into the identical CDR3. This chain links TRBV19 with TRBJ1-1; a weak D match, TRBD1 (6 bases). The CDR3 contains 14 residues. Germline CDR1 is LNHDA and CDR2 is SQIVND (reference sequence). The CDR3: CASGPDRLNTEAFF. Partial CDR3 DNA: TGTGCCAGTGGGCCCGACAGGTTGAACACTGAG.

This clone was counted between two and nine times. The sequence runs out 3 residues before the end of the CDR3; the remainder is reconstructed from the germline J gene. This chain connects TRBV6-2 or TRBV6-3 to TRBJ1-5; D might be TRBD1 (5 bases). CDR1 and CDR2 (germline): MNHEY, SVGEGT. The CDR3 consists of 15 residues. Trimming cost V 10 bases and J 3 bases, with 19 bases left between them. CDR3 protein: CATHGRGGTNQPQHF. CDR3 DNA (partial): TGTGCCACACATGGTAGGGGAGGCACCAATCAGCCC.

In regard to this clone: The read terminates 3 residues ahead of where the CDR3 ends, so the germline J gene completes it. The J gene is TRBJ1-1, the V gene TRBV19; 9 positions match TRBD1. Per the germline V gene, CDR1 is LNHDA and CDR2 is SQIVND (reference sequence). The CDR3 has 14 residues. This chain's CDR3 is CASSIGTGFHEAFF. The DNA read from the CDR3 is TGTGCCAGTAGTATCGGGACAGGGTTCCACGAG.

This clone was found many times. The read comes to an end 3 residues before the CDR3 does, leaving the germline J gene to fill in the end. The chain recombines TRBV4-1 with TRBJ2-3, with D hard to call. Germline V gene sequence: CDR1 MGHRA, CDR2 YSYEKL. V was clipped by 0 bases and J by 3 bases, with 4 bases between them. This CDR3 has 13 residues. The CDR3 spells CASSQDRTDTQYF. The sequenced CDR3 bases are TGCGCCAGCAGCCAAGATCGTACAGATACG.

Ten or more counts support this clone. The CDR3 end falls 3 residues outside the read, so it is completed with the germline J gene. The J gene is TRBJ2-3, the V gene TRBV18, with TRBD2 identical over 12 bases. CDR1 is KGHSH and CDR2 is LQKENI in the germline V gene. The CDR3 consists of 16 residues. The junction had 1 base not matched to a gene; V was cut back by 2 bases and J by 1 base. Partial CDR3 DNA: TGTGCCAGCTCACCATCTAGCGGGGGGGGCACAGATACG. As protein: CASSPSSGGGTDT. The entire CDR3 reads CASSPSSGGGTDTQYF. The whole variable domain, filled in from reference TRBV18 and TRBJ2-3, reads NAGVMQNPRHLVRRRGQEARLRCSPMKGHSHVYWYRQLPEEGLKFMVYLQKENIIDESGMPKERFSAEFPKEGPSILRIQQVVRGDSAAYFCASSPSSGGGTDTQYFGPGTRLTVL.

This clone has just a few counts. The germline gene is not matched at one end of the junction; a read error may be the cause. The read finishes 3 residues shy of the CDR3 end, and the germline J gene is used to complete it. The rearrangement links TRBV18 to TRBJ2-3, with 8 bases matching TRBD1. The germline CDR1 and CDR2 sequences are KGHSH and LQKENI. CDR3 length: 13 amino acids. The sequenced part of the CDR3 DNA is TGTGCCAGCTCAGCGGACAGGGCAGAGACG. It is translated as CASSADRAET. The entire CDR3 protein is CASSADRAETQYF. The complete variable domain, with remaining parts taken from reference TRBV18 and TRBJ2-3, reads NAGVMQNPRHLVRRRGQEARLRCSPMKGHSHVYWYRQLPEEGLKFMVYLQKENIIDESGMPKERFSAEFPKEGPSILRIQQVVRGDSAAYFCASSADRAETQYFGPGTRLTVL.

This clone has at least ten counts. Read data end 3 residues before the CDR3 end; the end is taken from the germline J gene. The V call is TRBV6-1, the J call TRBJ2-1; the match to TRBD2 covers 10 bases. Germline CDR1 is MNHNS and CDR2 is SASEGT. V lost 6 bases, J lost 5 bases, and 4 bases stayed unmatched. The CDR3 consists of 14 residues. The sequenced part of the CDR3 DNA is TGTGCCAGCAGCGAACTAGCGGGGAACAATGAG. Translating it yields CASSELAGNNE. The whole CDR3 sequence reads CASSELAGNNEQFF.

This clone was recorded many times. The observed sequence ends 3 residues before the CDR3 terminus, with the missing tail filled in from the germline J gene. The V gene is TRBV5-1, the J gene TRBJ2-1, with TRBD2 matching over 12 bases. In germline, CDR1 is SGHRS, CDR2 YFSETQ. V shed 0 bases, J shed 6 bases, and the junction held 7 bases outside the gene matches. The CDR3 is made up of 17 amino acids. CDR3 in amino acids: CASSLGNLAGGLNEQFF. The covered CDR3 bases are TGCGCCAGCAGCTTGGGTAATCTAGCGGGAGGGCTCAATGAG.

This clone was recorded many times. CDR3 sequence reads: CSASALMDYQTQYF. CDR3 bases read: TGCAGTGCTAGTGCTCTTATGGACTACCAGACC. This chain uses TRBV20-1 with TRBJ2-5; possibly TRBD2 for D (6 bases). The read falls 3 residues short of the CDR3 end, and the missing part is taken from the germline J gene. The V end was cut by 3 bases, the J end by 6 bases, with 17 bases between. The CDR3 is made up of 14 amino acids. Germline values: CDR1 DFQATT, CDR2 SNEGSKA (reference sequence).

With respect to this clone: The missing CDR3 end, 3 residues past where the read stops, is filled in from the germline J gene. The chain has TRBV20-1 and TRBJ2-5; D remains unclear. This CDR3 has 13 residues. V lost 1 base and J 2 bases, leaving 8 bases between the germline ends. Looked up from germline, CDR1 is DFQATT and CDR2 is SNEGSKA (reference sequence). The covered CDR3 bases are TGCAGTGCTAGAGTAATGCAGCAAGAGACC. Translating it yields CSARVMQQET. From start to end, the CDR3 is CSARVMQQETQYF.